The sample holds one count of the clone carrying this TCR beta chain. The data were produced by immunoSEQ multiplex PCR, yet TCRdb's version contains in-frame clones alone and is incomplete. Of about 43,000 clones in the sample, 87% were seen once. These data are taken from a study of blood T cell repertoires in COVID-19. Turning to the study itself: PBMCs, B-cell-depleted T cells, or T cells provided the cDNA or gDNA that made up the material.

The source of this sequence is a man between 60 and 75 years old with active COVID-19. The sample was peripheral blood.

CDR3 nucleotides: TGCAGCGTTTCAGATGGTAGAGGCACTGAAGCTTTCTTT. Its protein is CSVSDGRGTEAFF. The gene calls are TRBV29-1 and TRBJ1-1; D gene uncertain. Germline-derived CDR1 and CDR2 are SQVTM and ANQGSEA. The CDR3 runs to 13 residues. V lost 5 bases and J 4 bases, leaving 14 bases between the germline ends.